Sequencing of this T cell receptor (beta chain) was carried out in a study of cytomegalovirus exposure and HLA in healthy donors. Whole-study context: From HLA-typed donors, an early data release held approximately 85 million unique TCRs.

This PCR relied on a set of 60 Vbeta primers and 13 Jbeta primers. Only in-frame clones appear in the TCRdb table, and some are missing; sequencing was by immunoSEQ multiplex PCR. Here the sample table reports around 130,000 clones. Notes on this clone: What it binds is unknown.

Study-wide results and caveats: Earlier analysis found most TCR beta V segments productive about 87% or about 30% of the time. Accurate prediction of HLA-A and HLA-B alleles (for most subjects) was reportedly achieved from TCR beta sequences. DRB1 had the most TCR associations and HLA-C the fewest, a later analysis found, with rates varying by HLA locus.

This receptor was identified in a woman between 40 and 55 years old in good health and CMV-seronegative. Specimen: PBMCs.

The CDR3, as DNA: TGTGCCAGCAGTGAACAGGGAGGGGGTAGCAATCAGCCCCAGCATTTT. Translation gives CASSEQGGGSNQPQHF. The J gene is TRBJ1-5, the V gene TRBV2; D is possibly TRBD1 (6 bases). This CDR3 has 16 amino acids. Germline values: CDR1 SNHLY, CDR2 FYNNEI. V was cut by 2 bases and J by 0 bases, with 11 bases left in between.